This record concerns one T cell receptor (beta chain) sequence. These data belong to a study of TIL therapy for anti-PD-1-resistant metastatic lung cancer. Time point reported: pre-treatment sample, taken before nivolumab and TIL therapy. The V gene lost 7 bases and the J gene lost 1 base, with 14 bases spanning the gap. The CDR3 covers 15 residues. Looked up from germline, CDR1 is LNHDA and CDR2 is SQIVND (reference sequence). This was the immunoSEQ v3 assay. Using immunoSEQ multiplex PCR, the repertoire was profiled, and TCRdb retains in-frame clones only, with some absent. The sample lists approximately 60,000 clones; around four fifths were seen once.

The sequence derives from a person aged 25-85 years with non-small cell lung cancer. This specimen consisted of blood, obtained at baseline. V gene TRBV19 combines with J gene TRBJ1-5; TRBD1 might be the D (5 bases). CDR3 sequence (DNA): TGTGCCAGTACCGCAGGGACGGGGAGCAATCAGCCCCAGCATTTT. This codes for CASTAGTGSNQPQHF.